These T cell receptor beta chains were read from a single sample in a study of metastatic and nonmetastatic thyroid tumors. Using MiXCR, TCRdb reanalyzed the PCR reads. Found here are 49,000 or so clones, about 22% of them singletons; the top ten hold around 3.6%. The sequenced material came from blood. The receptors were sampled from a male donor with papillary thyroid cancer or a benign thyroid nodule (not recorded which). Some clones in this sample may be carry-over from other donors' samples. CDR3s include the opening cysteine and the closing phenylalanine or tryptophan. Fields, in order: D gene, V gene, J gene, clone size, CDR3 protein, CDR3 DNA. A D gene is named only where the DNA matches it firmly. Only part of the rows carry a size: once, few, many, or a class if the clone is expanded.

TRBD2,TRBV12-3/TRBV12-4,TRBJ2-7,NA,CASSSALLAGRTYEQYF,TGTGCCAGCAGCAGCGCCCTCCTAGCGGGAAGGACCTACGAGCAGTACTTC
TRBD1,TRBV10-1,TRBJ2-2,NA,CASSESLGQGTGELFF,TGCGCCAGCAGTGAGTCCTTGGGACAGGGAACCGGGGAGCTGTTTTTT
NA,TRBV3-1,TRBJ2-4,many,CASSPRGVAEAKNIQYF,TGTGCCAGCAGCCCCAGGGGGGTAGCGGAGGCCAAAAACATTCAGTACTTC
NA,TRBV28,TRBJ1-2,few,CASSSLAPFNYGYTF,TGTGCCAGCAGTTCCCTGGCACCATTTAACTATGGCTACACCTTC
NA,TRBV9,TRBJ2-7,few,CASSRPGADQQYF,TGTGCCAGCTCACGCCCAGGGGCCGATCAGCAGTACTTC
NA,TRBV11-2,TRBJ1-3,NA,CASSLTWTDFSGNTIYF,TGTGCCAGCAGCTTAACTTGGACGGATTTCTCTGGAAACACCATATATTTT
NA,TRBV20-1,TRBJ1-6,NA,CSARGPTGHGIPLHF,TGCAGTGCTAGAGGTCCGACAGGTCACGGGATTCCCCTCCACTTT
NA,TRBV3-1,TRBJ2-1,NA,CASSQDEGGQFF,TGTGCCAGCAGCCAAGACGAGGGGGGGCAGTTCTTC
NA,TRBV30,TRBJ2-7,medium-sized,CAWSGDSSGYEQYF,TGTGCCTGGTCCGGGGACTCCTCCGGATACGAGCAGTACTTC
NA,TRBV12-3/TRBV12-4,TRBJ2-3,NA,CASRRGGFTDTQYF,TGTGCCAGCAGACGAGGGGGATTCACAGATACGCAGTATTTT
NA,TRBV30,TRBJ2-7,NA,CAWRAGVFEQYF,TGTGCCTGGAGGGCAGGGGTCTTCGAGCAGTACTTC
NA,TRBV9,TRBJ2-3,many,CASSVMSGPDTQYF,TGTGCCAGCAGCGTAATGTCCGGGCCAGATACGCAGTATTTT
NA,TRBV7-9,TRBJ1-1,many,CASSLVNRGSTEAFF,TGTGCCAGCAGCTTAGTTAACCGGGGGTCCACTGAAGCTTTCTTT
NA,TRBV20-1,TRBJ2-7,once,CSARYTRVFYEQYF,TGCAGTGCTAGATATACTCGGGTTTTCTACGAGCAGTACTTC
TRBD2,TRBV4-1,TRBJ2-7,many,CASSAAGLAGLQSYEQYF,TGCGCCAGCAGCGCTGCCGGACTAGCGGGACTACAGTCCTACGAGCAGTACTTC
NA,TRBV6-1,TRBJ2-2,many,CASDRRLKTTGELFF,TGTGCCAGCGACAGGCGCTTAAAAACCACCGGGGAGCTGTTTTTT
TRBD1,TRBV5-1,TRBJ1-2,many,CASSRGDREGYTF,TGCGCCAGCAGCCGTGGGGACAGGGAAGGCTACACCTTC
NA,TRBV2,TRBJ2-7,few,CASSEWGQYEQYF,TGTGCCAGCAGTGAATGGGGGCAATACGAGCAGTACTTC
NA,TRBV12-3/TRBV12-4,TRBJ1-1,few,CASRPGRMNTEAFF,TGTGCCAGCAGACCGGGACGGATGAACACTGAAGCTTTCTTT
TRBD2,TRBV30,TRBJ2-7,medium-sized,CARAGGDSYEQYF,TGTGCCCGGGCGGGGGGGGACTCCTACGAGCAGTACTTC
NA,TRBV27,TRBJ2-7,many,CASSSVDSYEQYF,TGTGCCAGCAGTTCGGTAGATTCCTACGAGCAGTACTTC
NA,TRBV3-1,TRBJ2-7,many,CASSQGGYEQYF,TGTGCCAGCAGCCAAGGGGGCTACGAGCAGTACTTC
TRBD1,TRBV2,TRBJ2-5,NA,CASSTGGGETQYF,TGTGCCAGCAGTACAGGGGGCGGTGAGACCCAGTACTTC
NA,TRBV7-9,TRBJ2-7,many,CASSADTSPGEQYF,TGTGCCAGCAGCGCCGACACCTCCCCCGGCGAGCAGTACTTC
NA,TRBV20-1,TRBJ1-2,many,CSARRGAYYGYTF,TGCAGTGCCAGACGGGGGGCTTACTATGGCTACACCTTC
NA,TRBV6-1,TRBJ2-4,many,CASTTEGSKTKNIQYF,TGTGCCAGCACCACCGAGGGGAGCAAGACCAAAAACATTCAGTACTTC
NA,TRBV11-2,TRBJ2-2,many,CASRGGQGIPGELFF,TGTGCCAGCAGGGGGGGGCAGGGGATACCCGGGGAGCTGTTTTTT
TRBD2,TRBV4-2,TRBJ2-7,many,CASSQLTSGASYEQYF,TGTGCCAGCAGCCAATTAACTAGCGGAGCCTCCTACGAGCAGTACTTC